The 5 T cell receptor beta chains given below trace back to one sample, sequenced in a study of T cells after posttransplantation cyclophosphamide. The repertoire was sequenced with immunoSEQ multiplex PCR; TCRdb's copy has only in-frame clones and lacks some. The sample lists tens of thousands of clones, around 84% occurring once. The sample taken for sequencing was PBMCs. The receptors stem from a young man with a blood cancer, CMV-positive, and with a related stem cell donor.

The CDR3 reads CASSFEGRRTEAFF. CDR3 bases: TGTGCCAGTAGTTTTGAGGGTCGTAGAACTGAAGCTTTCTTT. This chain links TRBV19 with TRBJ1-1; D not certain. The V gene lost 5 bases and the J gene lost 5 bases, with 15 bases spanning the gap. The CDR3 covers 14 residues. Germline V gene sequence: CDR1 LNHDA, CDR2 SQIVND (reference sequence).

In its sample, this clone was seen once. This chain links TRBV6-1 with TRBJ2-1, with TRBD2 matching over 9 bases. The V gene end was trimmed by 3 bases and the J gene end by 6 bases; junction bases not matched to a gene: 18. Germline loops: CDR1 MNHNS, CDR2 SASEGT. This CDR3 spans 19 amino acids. The CDR3 DNA is TGTGCCAGCAGTGACGGACAGTTCAACCCTAGCGGGATTCCCAATGAGCAGTTCTTC. Protein sequence: CASSDGQFNPSGIPNEQFF.

J is TRBJ2-7 and V is TRBV30; 9 bases match TRBD1. Germline V gene lookup returns CDR1 GTSNPN and CDR2 SVGIG (reference sequence). Trimming took 0 bases from V and 2 from J; bases not matched to a gene: 5. The CDR3 is 15 residues long. The CDR3 loop is CAWSVGTGIPYEQYF. In nucleotides, the CDR3 is TGTGCCTGGAGTGTAGGGACAGGGATTCCCTACGAGCAGTACTTC.

The J gene is TRBJ2-7, the V gene TRBV7-2; 7 bases line up with TRBD1. The trim removed 1 base at V and 5 bases at J, leaving 2 bases unmatched. CDR1 is SGHTA and CDR2 is FQGNSA in the germline V gene. The CDR3 covers 13 residues. CDR3 sequence reads: CASSLGQGHEQYF. CDR3 DNA: TGTGCCAGCAGCTTAGGACAGGGCCACGAGCAGTACTTC.

The V and J genes are TRBV7-3 and TRBJ2-5, with D maybe TRBD1 (6 bases). The CDR3 has 14 residues. The ends were cut back, 3 bases at V and 5 bases at J, with 13 bases in the middle. From germline, CDR1 is SGHTA and CDR2 FQGTGA. CDR3 sequence (DNA): TGTGCCAGCAGCTTCCAGGGGAGCAAGGAGACCCAGTACTTC. The encoded protein is CASSFQGSKETQYF. The variable domain in full, completed from reference TRBV7-3 and TRBJ2-5, reads GAGVSQTPSNKVTEKGKYVELRCDPISGHTALYWYRQSLGQGPEFLIYFQGTGAADDSGLPNDRFFAVRPEGSVSTLKIQRTERGDSAVYLCASSFQGSKETQYFGPGTRLLVL.